The rows below give T cell receptor beta chains drawn from one sample of a study of OX40 agonist ivuxolimab in advanced cancers. Some clones are missing from TCRdb's copy, which holds only in-frame ones; the method was immunoSEQ multiplex PCR. The sample holds 25,000 to 35,000 clones; roughly 83% are singletons and the top ten take 15% to 20%. Here the sequenced sample was CD4+ or CD8+ T cells sorted from blood, taken in a trial of the OX40 agonist ivuxolimab. The receptors shown here come from an adult with an advanced solid tumor such as melanoma, head and neck, liver or kidney cancer. CDR3s include the opening cysteine and the closing phenylalanine or tryptophan. The order of the fields is D gene, clone size, V gene, J gene, CDR3 protein, CDR3 DNA. The D gene is left open where the match is weak. The size field is filled for only some rows; it gives once, few, many or a size class.

D gene: NA; clone size: NA; V gene: TRBV5-5; J gene: TRBJ1-2; CDR3 protein: CASSLESTGGSYGYTF; CDR3 DNA: TGTGCCAGCAGCTTGGAATCTACCGGAGGATCCTATGGCTACACCTTC
D gene: NA; clone size: NA; V gene: TRBV25-1; J gene: TRBJ1-1; CDR3 protein: CASSQGVQSTEAFF; CDR3 DNA: TGTGCCAGCAGTCAAGGGGTCCAATCCACTGAAGCTTTCTTT
D gene: TRBD2; clone size: few; V gene: TRBV7-9; J gene: TRBJ2-2; CDR3 protein: CASTGLAGGSNTGELFF; CDR3 DNA: TGTGCCAGCACGGGCCTAGCGGGGGGATCGAACACCGGGGAGCTGTTTTTT
D gene: NA; clone size: once; V gene: TRBV4-1; J gene: TRBJ2-5; CDR3 protein: CASSVGPMGLQETQYF; CDR3 DNA: TGCGCCAGCAGCGTAGGGCCTATGGGGCTCCAAGAGACCCAGTACTTC
D gene: NA; clone size: NA; V gene: TRBV14; J gene: TRBJ2-3; CDR3 protein: CASSQDSAASGPTDTQYF; CDR3 DNA: TGTGCCAGCAGCCAAGATAGTGCGGCGTCTGGCCCCACAGATACGCAGTATTTT
D gene: NA; clone size: NA; V gene: TRBV28; J gene: TRBJ1-1; CDR3 protein: CASSDMTEGNTEAFF; CDR3 DNA: TGTGCCAGCAGTGACATGACCGAGGGGAACACTGAAGCTTTCTTT
D gene: NA; clone size: medium-sized; V gene: TRBV6-6; J gene: TRBJ1-2; CDR3 protein: CASSIPGNYGYTF; CDR3 DNA: TGTGCCAGCAGTATCCCGGGTAACTATGGCTACACCTTC
D gene: NA; clone size: NA; V gene: TRBV11-3; J gene: TRBJ2-2; CDR3 protein: CASSLPGGGARTGELFF; CDR3 DNA: TGTGCCAGCAGCTTACCCGGAGGGGGGGCCCGGACCGGGGAGCTGTTTTTT
D gene: NA; clone size: NA; V gene: TRBV7-8; J gene: TRBJ2-7; CDR3 protein: CASSYFPGGASYEQYF; CDR3 DNA: TGTGCCAGCAGCTATTTCCCGGGTGGAGCGTCCTACGAGCAGTACTTC
D gene: NA; clone size: NA; V gene: TRBV19; J gene: TRBJ2-7; CDR3 protein: CASSIGQGRYEQYF; CDR3 DNA: TGTGCCAGTAGTATAGGGCAGGGACGCTACGAGCAGTACTTC
D gene: TRBD1; clone size: once; V gene: TRBV23-1; J gene: TRBJ1-2; CDR3 protein: CASSQLPGQVIAGANYGYTF; CDR3 DNA: TGCGCCAGCAGTCAGCTACCGGGACAGGTGATAGCTGGGGCTAACTATGGCTACACCTTC
D gene: TRBD1; clone size: NA; V gene: TRBV19; J gene: TRBJ1-1; CDR3 protein: CASRNRGPEAFF; CDR3 DNA: TGTGCCAGTAGAAACAGGGGGCCTGAAGCTTTCTTT
D gene: NA; clone size: NA; V gene: TRBV5-5; J gene: TRBJ1-5; CDR3 protein: CASSSHPGGNQPQHF; CDR3 DNA: TGTGCCAGCAGCTCCCACCCGGGGGGCAATCAGCCCCAGCATTTT
D gene: NA; clone size: NA; V gene: TRBV7-6; J gene: TRBJ1-4; CDR3 protein: CASSLARVEKLFF; CDR3 DNA: TGTGCCAGCAGCTTAGCCAGGGTTGAAAAACTGTTTTTT
D gene: NA; clone size: NA; V gene: TRBV6-5; J gene: TRBJ1-2; CDR3 protein: CASSYSKGSQYGYTF; CDR3 DNA: TGTGCCAGCAGTTACTCGAAGGGGAGTCAATATGGCTACACCTTC
D gene: TRBD1; clone size: NA; V gene: TRBV7-8; J gene: TRBJ2-3; CDR3 protein: CASSLASGQGGTDTQYF; CDR3 DNA: TGTGCCAGCAGCTTAGCAAGCGGACAGGGCGGGACAGATACGCAGTATTTT
D gene: NA; clone size: NA; V gene: TRBV4-1; J gene: TRBJ2-7; CDR3 protein: CASSQELAPAYEQYF; CDR3 DNA: TGCGCCAGCAGCCAAGAACTAGCCCCCGCCTACGAGCAGTACTTC
D gene: TRBD1; clone size: NA; V gene: TRBV7-9; J gene: TRBJ1-4; CDR3 protein: CASSLGWTGGGEKLFF; CDR3 DNA: TGTGCCAGCAGCTTAGGGTGGACAGGAGGGGGTGAAAAACTGTTTTTT
D gene: NA; clone size: NA; V gene: TRBV18; J gene: TRBJ2-7; CDR3 protein: CASSLPGHREQYF; CDR3 DNA: TGTGCCAGCTCACTGCCGGGACACCGCGAGCAGTACTTC
D gene: NA; clone size: NA; V gene: TRBV4-2; J gene: TRBJ1-2; CDR3 protein: CASSQEGVWGYTF; CDR3 DNA: TGTGCCAGCAGCCAAGAGGGGGTTTGGGGCTACACCTTC
D gene: NA; clone size: NA; V gene: TRBV29-1; J gene: TRBJ2-2; CDR3 protein: CSVEGPGRGRAGELFF; CDR3 DNA: TGCAGCGTTGAAGGACCTGGCAGGGGTAGGGCCGGGGAGCTGTTTTTT
D gene: NA; clone size: NA; V gene: TRBV19; J gene: TRBJ2-7; CDR3 protein: CASSILSRGEQYF; CDR3 DNA: TGTGCCAGTAGTATACTCTCAAGGGGCGAGCAGTACTTC
D gene: TRBD1; clone size: NA; V gene: TRBV7-6; J gene: TRBJ2-1; CDR3 protein: CASSQPGTGGLNEQFF; CDR3 DNA: TGTGCCAGCAGCCAACCCGGGACAGGGGGTTTAAATGAGCAGTTCTTC
D gene: NA; clone size: NA; V gene: TRBV27; J gene: TRBJ2-6; CDR3 protein: CASSLGATGANVLTF; CDR3 DNA: TGTGCCAGCAGTTTGGGTGCAACTGGGGCCAACGTCCTGACTTTC
D gene: TRBD1; clone size: NA; V gene: TRBV9; J gene: TRBJ1-4; CDR3 protein: CASSVGGTGAEKLFF; CDR3 DNA: TGTGCCAGCAGCGTTGGGGGGACAGGGGCTGAAAAACTGTTTTTT
D gene: NA; clone size: NA; V gene: TRBV7-9; J gene: TRBJ1-1; CDR3 protein: CASSLGAGAEAFF; CDR3 DNA: TGTGCCAGCAGCTTAGGAGCGGGTGCTGAAGCTTTCTTT
D gene: TRBD1; clone size: few; V gene: TRBV7-9; J gene: TRBJ2-7; CDR3 protein: CASSPNRGTYEQYF; CDR3 DNA: TGTGCCAGCAGCCCAAACAGGGGCACCTACGAGCAGTACTTC
D gene: NA; clone size: few; V gene: TRBV4-2; J gene: TRBJ2-2; CDR3 protein: CASSQEEIQTGELFF; CDR3 DNA: TGTGCCAGCAGCCAAGAGGAAATACAGACCGGGGAGCTGTTTTTT
D gene: NA; clone size: NA; V gene: TRBV14; J gene: TRBJ2-7; CDR3 protein: CASSQDWSRVHEQYF; CDR3 DNA: TGTGCCAGCAGCCAAGATTGGTCCAGGGTCCACGAGCAGTACTTC
D gene: NA; clone size: NA; V gene: TRBV9; J gene: TRBJ1-3; CDR3 protein: CASSEGGSGNTIYF; CDR3 DNA: TGTGCCAGCAGTGAAGGAGGTTCTGGAAACACCATATATTTT
D gene: NA; clone size: NA; V gene: TRBV7-2; J gene: TRBJ2-1; CDR3 protein: CASSLAVSSALAGLLF; CDR3 DNA: TGTGCCAGCAGCTTAGCGGTCTCTAGTGCGCTAGCCGGACTGCTCTTC
D gene: TRBD1; clone size: NA; V gene: TRBV5-6; J gene: TRBJ2-3; CDR3 protein: CASSGQGASTDTQYF; CDR3 DNA: TGTGCCAGCAGCGGACAGGGGGCCAGCACAGATACGCAGTATTTT
D gene: NA; clone size: NA; V gene: TRBV2; J gene: TRBJ2-6; CDR3 protein: CASNPPSSGANVLTF; CDR3 DNA: TGTGCCAGCAATCCACCTAGCTCTGGGGCCAACGTCCTGACTTTC
D gene: NA; clone size: NA; V gene: TRBV6-5; J gene: TRBJ2-1; CDR3 protein: CASSYSQGSYNEQFF; CDR3 DNA: TGTGCCAGCAGTTACTCGCAGGGCTCCTACAATGAGCAGTTCTTC
D gene: TRBD2; clone size: once; V gene: TRBV11-3; J gene: TRBJ2-7; CDR3 protein: CASSSLREVNEQYF; CDR3 DNA: TGTGCCAGCAGCTCCCTTCGGGAGGTTAACGAGCAGTACTTC
D gene: NA; clone size: NA; V gene: TRBV5-1; J gene: TRBJ2-7; CDR3 protein: CASRGLPPYEQYF; CDR3 DNA: TGCGCCAGCAGGGGGCTCCCGCCCTACGAGCAGTACTTC
D gene: TRBD1; clone size: NA; V gene: TRBV4-1; J gene: TRBJ1-2; CDR3 protein: CASSQIWPGQGIYGYTF; CDR3 DNA: TGCGCCAGCAGCCAAATCTGGCCGGGACAGGGGATCTATGGCTACACCTTC
D gene: NA; clone size: NA; V gene: TRBV9; J gene: TRBJ1-2; CDR3 protein: CASSRGVFAGYTF; CDR3 DNA: TGTGCCAGCAGCAGGGGCGTGTTCGCTGGCTACACCTTC
D gene: TRBD2; clone size: NA; V gene: TRBV9; J gene: TRBJ2-3; CDR3 protein: CASSVGRGGSTDTQYF; CDR3 DNA: TGTGCCAGCAGCGTAGGCCGGGGGGGTAGCACAGATACGCAGTATTTT
D gene: NA; clone size: NA; V gene: TRBV7-9; J gene: TRBJ2-7; CDR3 protein: CASSFGGGVGYEQYF; CDR3 DNA: TGTGCCAGCAGCTTCGGTGGCGGTGTCGGCTACGAGCAGTACTTC
D gene: NA; clone size: NA; V gene: TRBV11-2; J gene: TRBJ2-5; CDR3 protein: CASSLYGGQETQYF; CDR3 DNA: TGTGCCAGCAGCTTATATGGGGGGCAGGAGACCCAGTACTTC
D gene: NA; clone size: NA; V gene: TRBV28; J gene: TRBJ2-2; CDR3 protein: CASSSVGTGELFF; CDR3 DNA: TGTGCCAGCAGTTCCGTAGGCACCGGGGAGCTGTTTTTT
D gene: TRBD2; clone size: NA; V gene: TRBV6-1; J gene: TRBJ2-1; CDR3 protein: CASSDEREINEQFF; CDR3 DNA: TGTGCCAGCAGTGACGAGCGGGAGATAAATGAGCAGTTCTTC
D gene: NA; clone size: NA; V gene: TRBV13; J gene: TRBJ2-1; CDR3 protein: CASSLGPRAGTARDEQFF; CDR3 DNA: TGTGCCAGCAGCTTAGGCCCTAGGGCCGGGACCGCAAGGGATGAGCAGTTCTTC
D gene: TRBD1; clone size: once; V gene: TRBV13; J gene: TRBJ1-5; CDR3 protein: CASSLTGGGNQPQHF; CDR3 DNA: TGTGCCAGCAGCCTGACAGGGGGCGGCAATCAGCCCCAGCATTTT
D gene: TRBD1; clone size: NA; V gene: TRBV11-2; J gene: TRBJ2-4; CDR3 protein: CASSLWQGVGKNIQYF; CDR3 DNA: TGTGCCAGCAGCTTATGGCAGGGGGTGGGCAAAAACATTCAGTACTTC
D gene: NA; clone size: NA; V gene: TRBV6-1; J gene: TRBJ2-7; CDR3 protein: CASSARAYEQYF; CDR3 DNA: TGTGCCAGCAGTGCCCGAGCCTACGAGCAGTACTTC
D gene: NA; clone size: NA; V gene: TRBV5-4; J gene: TRBJ1-2; CDR3 protein: CASTASEGVGGYTF; CDR3 DNA: TGTGCCAGCACCGCGAGTGAAGGGGTGGGTGGCTACACCTTC
D gene: TRBD2; clone size: NA; V gene: TRBV2; J gene: TRBJ2-7; CDR3 protein: CASFDPGLAGVTYEQYF; CDR3 DNA: TGTGCCAGCTTTGATCCCGGACTAGCGGGAGTAACCTACGAGCAGTACTTC
D gene: NA; clone size: NA; V gene: TRBV7-8; J gene: TRBJ2-7; CDR3 protein: CASSLGQSTEQYF; CDR3 DNA: TGTGCCAGCAGCTTAGGTCAATCCACCGAGCAGTACTTC
D gene: NA; clone size: NA; V gene: TRBV7-9; J gene: TRBJ2-7; CDR3 protein: CASSLLGSTYEQYF; CDR3 DNA: TGTGCCAGCAGCTTATTAGGCAGTACGTACGAGCAGTACTTC
D gene: TRBD1; clone size: few; V gene: TRBV11-3; J gene: TRBJ1-2; CDR3 protein: CASSSRQGDYGYTF; CDR3 DNA: TGTGCCAGCAGCTCGAGACAGGGTGACTATGGCTACACCTTC
D gene: NA; clone size: NA; V gene: TRBV9; J gene: TRBJ2-1; CDR3 protein: CASSVEGGYSYNEQFF; CDR3 DNA: TGTGCCAGCAGCGTAGAGGGAGGATACTCCTACAATGAGCAGTTCTTC
D gene: NA; clone size: NA; V gene: TRBV7-9; J gene: TRBJ1-3; CDR3 protein: CASRATSGNTIYF; CDR3 DNA: TGTGCCAGCAGGGCCACCTCTGGAAACACCATATATTTT
D gene: TRBD1; clone size: NA; V gene: TRBV5-1; J gene: TRBJ2-1; CDR3 protein: CASSPLGQGDNEQFF; CDR3 DNA: TGCGCCAGCAGCCCCCTGGGACAGGGAGACAATGAGCAGTTCTTC
D gene: NA; clone size: NA; V gene: TRBV28; J gene: TRBJ1-1; CDR3 protein: CASSFGMGPRTEAFF; CDR3 DNA: TGTGCCAGCAGTTTTGGGATGGGCCCGCGCACTGAAGCTTTCTTT
D gene: NA; clone size: NA; V gene: TRBV4-2; J gene: TRBJ1-4; CDR3 protein: CASSQGWGQANEKLFF; CDR3 DNA: TGTGCCAGCAGCCAAGGGTGGGGGCAGGCTAATGAAAAACTGTTTTTT